This is a list of T cell receptor beta chains from one sample in a study of response to subunit inactivated influenza vaccine. TCRdb independently ran MiXCR on the RT-PCR reads; one entry per CDR3 protein. Found here are about 780,000 distinct CDR3 sequences, around 20% of them singletons; the top ten hold about a tenth. This specimen was PBMCs from blood, taken around 5 days after vaccination. The receptors were sampled from a man aged 50 or older who received an inactivated influenza vaccine. Both conserved end residues are part of each CDR3. D genes are given only for firm matches. Clone size is given for some rows only: seen once, a few or many times, or a class if the clone is expanded.

j_call	d_call	clone_size	v_call	cdr3_nt	cdr3_aa
TRBJ2-5	NA	NA	TRBV7-6	TGTGCCAGCAGCCGCAGTTCGCAGGAGACCCAGTACTTC	CASSRSSQETQYF
TRBJ2-1	NA	few	TRBV4-2	TGTGCCAGCAGCCCTTTTGTGGCCGCAGACAATGAGCAGTTCTTC	CASSPFVAADNEQFF
TRBJ2-5	NA	few	TRBV12-3/TRBV12-4	TGTGCCAGCAGTGTGACAGGCCCTCACGAGACCCAGTACTTC	CASSVTGPHETQYF
TRBJ2-1	NA	NA	TRBV5-1	TGCGCCAGCAGCGAATGGCAGGGCATCTACAATGAGCAGTTCTTC	CASSEWQGIYNEQFF
TRBJ2-1	TRBD1	NA	TRBV20-1	TGCAGTGCTGAGGGACAGACCAAAATGAAGCAGTTCTTC	CSAEGQTKMKQFF
TRBJ2-7	TRBD1	NA	TRBV9	TGTGCCAGCAGCGCAGACAGGGGAGGATCCTACGAGCAGTACTTC	CASSADRGGSYEQYF
TRBJ2-3	TRBD2	many	TRBV10-3	TGTGCCATCAGAGGCGGGAGCTACACAGATACGCAGTATTTT	CAIRGGSYTDTQYF
TRBJ2-7	TRBD2	NA	TRBV20-1	TGCAGTGCTACGGGCGTACTAGCGGGTACCTACGAGCAGTACTTC	CSATGVLAGTYEQYF
TRBJ2-3	TRBD1	NA	TRBV18	TGTGCCAGCTCACCACCGGGACAGGGGCCCACAGATACGCAGTATTTT	CASSPPGQGPTDTQYF
TRBJ1-2	TRBD1	NA	TRBV6-1	TGTGCCAGCAGTGGACGGACAGGGGACGCTCGCGAGACCTATGGCTACACCTTC	CASSGRTGDARETYGYTF
TRBJ2-2	TRBD2	NA	TRBV7-9	TGTGCCAGCAGCCCATATGTTAGCGGGGGAAACACCGGGGAGCTGTTTTTT	CASSPYVSGGNTGELFF
TRBJ2-3	TRBD1	many	TRBV29-1	TGCAGCGTCCGGGACAGGCGAGCCCCGGAAGATACGCAGTATTTT	CSVRDRRAPEDTQYF
TRBJ1-4	TRBD1	few	TRBV4-2	TGTGCCAGCAGCCAAACCCCCATTCGACAGGGAGCGGAAAAACTGTTTTTT	CASSQTPIRQGAEKLFF
TRBJ1-1	NA	NA	TRBV7-9	TGTGCCAGCAGCTTAGGCAGTCCGAACACTGAAGCTTTCTTT	CASSLGSPNTEAFF
TRBJ2-3	TRBD1	few	TRBV4-3	TGCGCCAGCAGCCTAGGCGGGACAGGGTTTTTAGATACGCAGTATTTT	CASSLGGTGFLDTQYF
TRBJ2-1	TRBD2	few	TRBV6-2/TRBV6-3	TGTGCCAGCCTCCCCAACCACCTAGCGGGAGGTTACAATGAGCAGTTCTTC	CASLPNHLAGGYNEQFF
TRBJ2-7	NA	many	TRBV20-1	TGCAGCCCGACTGGAGGGGGTGGGTACGAGCAGTACTTC	CSPTGGGGYEQYF
TRBJ1-5	NA	few	TRBV4-3	TGCGCCAGCAGCCAAGACGCGGGGGCAGGACAGCCCCAGCATTTT	CASSQDAGAGQPQHF
TRBJ2-2	NA	NA	TRBV7-9	TGTGCCAGCAGCACCGTGGCGGGGGAGCTGTTTTTT	CASSTVAGELFF
TRBJ1-1	NA	NA	TRBV12-3/TRBV12-4	TGTGCCAGCACCATGGGGGGTACCATCGCCGAAGCTTTCTTT	CASTMGGTIAEAFF
TRBJ2-7	TRBD2	NA	TRBV2	TGTGCCAGCAGTGGACTAGCGGAAATCAGCTACGAGCAGTACTTC	CASSGLAEISYEQYF
TRBJ2-1	NA	NA	TRBV4-3	TGCGCCAGCAGCCAAGATAGGCTAGCAGTCTACAATGAGCAGTTCTTC	CASSQDRLAVYNEQFF
TRBJ2-7	TRBD1	few	TRBV27	TGTGCCAGCAGTGAGACAGGGCCGCTTCCCTACGAGCAGTACTTC	CASSETGPLPYEQYF
TRBJ2-5	NA	NA	TRBV5-6	TGTGCCAGCAGCTTACGTTCCACCAAAGAGACCCAGTACTTC	CASSLRSTKETQYF
TRBJ2-5	NA	NA	TRBV6-5	TGTGCCAGCAGTTACAGTGTCGTCGCGGAGACCCAGTACTTC	CASSYSVVAETQYF
TRBJ1-5	NA	few	TRBV19	TGTGCCAGTAGTACCCGGCCAGATAGCAATCAGCCCCAGCATTTT	CASSTRPDSNQPQHF
TRBJ2-1	TRBD1	NA	TRBV10-3	TGTGCCATCAGTGCCGGGACAGGCTCCTACAATGAGCAGTTCTTC	CAISAGTGSYNEQFF
TRBJ2-5	NA	NA	TRBV12-3/TRBV12-4	TGTGCCAGCAGTTTAGCAGGGTGGGTTAGCCCAGAGACCCAGTATTTC	CASSLAGWVSPETQYF
TRBJ1-1	NA	NA	TRBV20-1	TGCAGTGCTAGAGATCGGGGCCCGAACACTGAAGCTTTCTTT	CSARDRGPNTEAFF
TRBJ1-5	NA	few	TRBV20-1	TGCAGTGCTAGTCACACTTATAGCAATCAGCCCCAGCATTTT	CSASHTYSNQPQHF
TRBJ2-7	NA	NA	TRBV2	TGTGCCAGCAGTGAAAGCTGGGCGGTGCGGGAGCAGTACTTC	CASSESWAVREQYF
TRBJ2-1	TRBD2	few	TRBV12-3/TRBV12-4	TGTGCCAGCAGTTCGCCGGGACTAGCGGACCCCAATGAGCAGTTCTTC	CASSSPGLADPNEQFF
TRBJ2-5	NA	few	TRBV14	TGTGCCAGCAGCCATGGACACCGGTACCAAGAGACCCAGTACTTC	CASSHGHRYQETQYF
TRBJ2-5	TRBD2	few	TRBV7-8	TGTGCCAGCAGCTTAGCAAGAGGACTAGCGGCCCAAGAGACCCAGTACTTC	CASSLARGLAAQETQYF
TRBJ2-1	NA	few	TRBV18	TGTGCCAGCTCGCTCAGGGGGGCCATAGGGAATGAGCAGTTCTTC	CASSLRGAIGNEQFF
TRBJ1-1	NA	few	TRBV25-1	TGTGCCAGCGGGGGGTGGGGGGCAGACACTGAAGCTTTCTTT	CASGGWGADTEAFF
TRBJ2-2	TRBD1	NA	TRBV20-1	TGCAGTGCACGAGACAGGGGGCGGCAGGTCGGGGAGCTGTTTTTT	CSARDRGRQVGELFF
TRBJ2-3	TRBD2	few	TRBV7-2	TGTGCCAGCAGCTTAGAAGCGGGGGGAGCAGATACGCAGTATTTT	CASSLEAGGADTQYF
TRBJ2-4	NA	many	TRBV7-2	TGTGCCAGCAGTGCCGCCACGGGGCGGAACATTCAGTACTTC	CASSAATGRNIQYF
TRBJ2-7	TRBD2	many	TRBV20-1	TGCAGTGCTAGAGGGTTAGCGGGAGACTACGAGCAGTACTTC	CSARGLAGDYEQYF
TRBJ2-3	TRBD1	many	TRBV29-1	TGCAGCGTGGGACAGGGCACAGATACGCAGTATTTT	CSVGQGTDTQYF
TRBJ2-1	NA	NA	TRBV12-3/TRBV12-4	TGTGCCACCAAAAACGGACTTCTCCCCTACAATGAGCAGTTCTTC	CATKNGLLPYNEQFF
TRBJ2-3	NA	NA	TRBV24-1	TGTGCCACCAGTGACCCTAGGACAGGGAGGGATACAGATACGCAGTATTTT	CATSDPRTGRDTDTQYF
TRBJ2-4	NA	NA	TRBV4-2	TGTGCCAGCAGCCACAGTCCAATAGCCAAAAACATTCAGTACTTC	CASSHSPIAKNIQYF
TRBJ1-2	NA	NA	TRBV4-3	TGCGCCAGCAGCCAAGACGCCAGCCTCTTGGGCTACACCTTC	CASSQDASLLGYTF
TRBJ2-3	TRBD1	many	TRBV10-3	TGTGCCACCGCCGGACAGGGTAGCACAGATACGCAGTATTTT	CATAGQGSTDTQYF
TRBJ2-5	NA	few	TRBV20-1	TGCAGTGCTAGTACACAGGAAGAGACCCAGTACTTC	CSASTQEETQYF
TRBJ2-3	NA	few	TRBV9	TGTGCCAGCAGCGTAGGTGGGAGCGCGGGCACAGATACGCAGTATTTT	CASSVGGSAGTDTQYF
TRBJ1-1	NA	few	TRBV29-1	TGCAGCGTTGAACCGATGGGGATGAACACTGAAGCTTTCTTT	CSVEPMGMNTEAFF
TRBJ1-5	NA	NA	TRBV20-1	TGCAGTGCTAGAGATATGGCAGGGACCTCGAATCAGCCCCAGCATTTT	CSARDMAGTSNQPQHF
TRBJ1-1	NA	many	TRBV29-1	TGCAGCGTTGAACCAGGCGCTGAAGCTTTCTTT	CSVEPGAEAFF
TRBJ1-5	NA	NA	TRBV27	TGTGCCAGCAGTGTATATGGGCAGCCCCAGCATTTT	CASSVYGQPQHF
TRBJ2-6	NA	many	TRBV5-6	TGTGCCAGCAGCTTGACAGACTCTGGGGCCAACGTCCTGACTTTC	CASSLTDSGANVLTF